One T cell receptor beta chain is described in this entry. These data originate in a study of blood T cell repertoires in COVID-19. As processed by the authors: Amplification with reference gene primers provided the estimates of nucleated cell counts. TCRdb's copy holds only in-frame clones and misses some; the assay was immunoSEQ multiplex PCR. D and trimming come from the DNA, and the V and J calls and clone size come from that table. This table has approximately 16,000 clones, 82% appearing once. Germline CDR1 is KGHDR and CDR2 is SFDVKD. The CDR3 has 14 amino acids. V was clipped by 4 bases and J by 6 bases, with 12 bases between them.

The clonotype was recovered from a man at least 80 years old with active or convalescent COVID-19. The V gene is TRBV24-1, the J gene TRBJ2-4, with D maybe TRBD1 (6 bases). Sequenced material: peripheral blood. The CDR3 spells CATSDTGTRNIQYF. CDR3 bases: TGTGCCACCAGTGACACCGGGACAAGAAACATTCAGTACTTC.